The T cell receptor (beta chain) described here comes from a study of blood T cell repertoires in COVID-19. Germline-derived CDR1 and CDR2 are SGHDT and YYEEEE. J lost 0 bases, V lost 0 bases, and 6 bases had no gene match. The CDR3 is 17 amino acids. Sequencing used immunoSEQ multiplex PCR; TCRdb keeps in-frame clones, though not all of them. The sample has 75,000 or so clones, approximately 87% seen once. V and J are TRBV5-6 and TRBJ2-5; TRBD2 matches 9 bases. The source material was peripheral blood. This sequence was found in an elderly woman with acute or convalescent COVID-19. Here the CDR3 DNA reads TGTGCCAGCAGCTTGGGACTAGCGGCGATATACCAAGAGACCCAGTACTTC. Protein sequence: CASSLGLAAIYQETQYF. Full variable domain (missing parts from reference TRBV5-6 and TRBJ2-5): DAGVTQSPTHLIKTRGQQVTLRCSPKSGHDTVSWYQQALGQGPQFIFQYYEEEERQRGNFPDRFSGHQFPNYSSELNVNALLLGDSALYLCASSLGLAAIYQETQYFGPGTRLLVL.